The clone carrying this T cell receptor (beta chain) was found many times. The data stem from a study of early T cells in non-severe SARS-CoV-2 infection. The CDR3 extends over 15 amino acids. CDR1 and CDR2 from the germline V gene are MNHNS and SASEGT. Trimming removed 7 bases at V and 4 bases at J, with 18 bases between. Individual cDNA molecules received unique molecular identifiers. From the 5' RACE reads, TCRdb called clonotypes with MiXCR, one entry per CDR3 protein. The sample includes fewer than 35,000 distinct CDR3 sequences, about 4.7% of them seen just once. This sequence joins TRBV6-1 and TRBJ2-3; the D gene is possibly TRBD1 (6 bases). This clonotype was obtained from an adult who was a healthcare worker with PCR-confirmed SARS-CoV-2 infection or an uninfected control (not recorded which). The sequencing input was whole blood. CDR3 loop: CASTKTGLFSDTQYF. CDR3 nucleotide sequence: TGTGCCAGCACCAAGACAGGATTGTTTTCAGATACGCAGTATTTT.